These T cell receptor beta chains were read from a single sample in a study of T cell changes during pregnancy in multiple sclerosis. This table comes from immunoSEQ multiplex PCR, and its TCRdb copy is limited to in-frame clones, with some not included. The table has over 90,000 clones, about nine tenths seen once. Specimen: peripheral blood, collected in the second trimester of pregnancy. The receptors were gathered from a female donor in good health, enrolled as a control in a pregnancy study. Both conserved end residues are part of each CDR3. Fields, in order: D gene, V gene, J gene, CDR3 protein. D genes are given only for firm matches.

TRBD1	TRBV6-1	TRBJ1-2	CASRPEGTGYGYTF
NA	TRBV2	TRBJ1-2	CAKRPRANYGYTF
TRBD1	TRBV6-5	TRBJ1-1	CASSYGIDRGAEAFF
NA	TRBV7-9	TRBJ1-3	CASSLSTVLTLNTIYF
NA	TRBV30	TRBJ2-3	CAWQLNRVSTDTQYF
NA	TRBV5-1	TRBJ2-5	CASSLVKETQYF
NA	TRBV2	TRBJ1-1	CASREVPAEAFF
TRBD1	TRBV19	TRBJ2-7	CASGDSFYEQYF
NA	TRBV7-9	TRBJ1-3	CASSVANSGNTIYF
TRBD2	TRBV28	TRBJ2-7	CASSPRLAGILEQYF
NA	TRBV27	TRBJ2-7	CASSLSPLRVSQYF
NA	TRBV9	TRBJ1-2	CASSVGQLDGYTF
NA	TRBV5-1	TRBJ1-1	CASSFDTNSNTEAFF
NA	TRBV7-2	TRBJ2-7	CASSRGRRSRGGEQYF
NA	TRBV28	TRBJ1-1	CASSLGGANTEAFF
NA	TRBV11-2	TRBJ2-2	CASSLFDRTTGELFF
NA	TRBV5-6	TRBJ2-7	CASSFPPGGIYEQYF
TRBD1	TRBV4-2	TRBJ1-2	CASSHAGQGYGYTF
TRBD1	TRBV7-2	TRBJ2-1	CASSLDRGSYNEQFF
TRBD1	TRBV7-9	TRBJ1-1	CASSLAIGQGVNSNTEAFF
NA	TRBV29-1	TRBJ1-1	CSGGRRNTEAFF
TRBD1	TRBV6-5	TRBJ1-4	CASRPTDRGNEKLFF
TRBD1	TRBV19	TRBJ2-3	CASWSGQGTDTQYF
TRBD1	TRBV7-2	TRBJ1-2	CASSLADRTGNTF
TRBD1	TRBV2	TRBJ1-2	CASRDRRGQVYGYTF
NA	TRBV5-4	TRBJ1-2	CASSPRQAYGYTF
TRBD1	TRBV5-1	TRBJ2-7	CASSLQGIEYYEQYF
NA	TRBV7-2	TRBJ2-1	CASSLGGARNEQFF
NA	TRBV5-1	TRBJ1-1	CASSATGPGAAFF
NA	TRBV6-4	TRBJ1-2	CASSDSEGRDGYTF
TRBD1	TRBV9	TRBJ1-1	CASSLGQGGTEAFF